Sequencing of this T cell receptor beta chain was carried out in a study of blood T cell repertoires in COVID-19. Study-level background: There were acute and convalescent COVID-19 samples, and they came from the United States, Italy and Spain.

Methods used by the authors: Amplifying reference gene primers gave estimates of nucleated cell counts. Method: immunoSEQ multiplex PCR; TCRdb's copy keeps in-frame clones and lacks some. That table gives V, J and clone size, and the DNA gave D and trimming. The table has 300,000 or so clones, around four fifths seen once. The germline V gene encodes CDR1 SGHAT and CDR2 FQNNGV. Trimming took 3 bases from V and 3 from J, leaving 9 bases between them. The CDR3 contains 13 residues. V is TRBV11-2 and J is TRBJ2-7; maybe TRBD2 (5 bases). The receptor was isolated from a woman in her fifties or sixties with active or convalescent COVID-19. What was sequenced was peripheral blood. The CDR3 reads CASSLEDDYEQYF. Written as DNA, the CDR3 is TGTGCCAGCAGCTTGGAGGACGACTACGAGCAGTACTTC. The full variable domain, its missing parts supplied by reference TRBV11-2 and TRBJ2-7, is EAGVAQSPRYKIIEKRQSVAFWCNPISGHATLYWYQQILGQGPKLLIQFQNNGVVDDSQLPKDRFSAERLKGVDSTLKIQPAKLEDSAVYLCASSLEDDYEQYFGPGTRLTVT.